The following is a T cell receptor beta chain sequence with its context. Its matching antigen is unknown. Normal lung was taken at the farthest possible site, at least 3 cm from tumour. The CDR3 runs to 15 residues. Germline CDR1 is SGHTA and CDR2 is FQGTGA. V gave up 1 base and J gave up 4 bases, with 12 bases separating them. Data came from immunoSEQ multiplex PCR; TCRdb stores just in-frame clones and leaves some out. The profile shows some 5,800 clones, around 90% of them singletons. The data belong to a study of immune cell composition in non-small cell lung cancer. Study-level results: Clones >0.5% enriched in tumour were rarer in adenocarcinoma (about 33%) than squamous (approximately 80%). Smoking pack-years did not significantly correlate with tumour TCR-beta clonality. Dominant in vivo tumour-associated clones were not shown to share tumour-reactive sequences.

The sequence was collected from a human donor with non-small cell lung cancer. J is TRBJ2-3 and V is TRBV7-3; TRBD2 might be the D (6 bases). Sequencing was performed on non-adjacent lung tissue. The CDR3 DNA sequence: TGTGCCAGCAGCTTAATGGGGGGTACGGCAGATACGCAGTATTTT. This gives the protein CASSLMGGTADTQYF.